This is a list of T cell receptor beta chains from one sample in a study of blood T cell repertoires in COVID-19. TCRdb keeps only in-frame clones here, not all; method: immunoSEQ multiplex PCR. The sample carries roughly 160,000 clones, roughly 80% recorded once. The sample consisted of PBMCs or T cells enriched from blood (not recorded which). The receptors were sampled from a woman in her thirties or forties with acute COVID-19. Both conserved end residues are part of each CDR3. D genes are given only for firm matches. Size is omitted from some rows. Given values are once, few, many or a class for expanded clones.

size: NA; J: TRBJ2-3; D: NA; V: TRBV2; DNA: TGTGCCAGCAGTGAAGCGGGAGTCGGCACAGATACGCAGTATTTT; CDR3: CASSEAGVGTDTQYF
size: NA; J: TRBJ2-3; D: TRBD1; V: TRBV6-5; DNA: TGTGCCAGCAGTAGGGGGACAGCACCAGATACGCAGTATTTT; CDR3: CASSRGTAPDTQYF
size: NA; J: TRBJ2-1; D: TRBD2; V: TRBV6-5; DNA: TGTGCCAGCGAGAGAGCGGGGGGGTACAATGAGCAGTTCTTC; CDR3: CASERAGGYNEQFF
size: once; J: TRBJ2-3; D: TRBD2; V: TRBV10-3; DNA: TGTGCCACCCTGGCGGGGAGGGGAGCAGATACGCAGTATTTT; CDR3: CATLAGRGADTQYF
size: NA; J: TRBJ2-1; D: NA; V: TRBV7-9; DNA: TGTGCCAGCAGCTTAGCAGGCAGTAGCGAGCAGTTCTTC; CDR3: CASSLAGSSEQFF
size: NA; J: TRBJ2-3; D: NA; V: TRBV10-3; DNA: TGTGCCATCAGGACGAGTGGCAGCGGGAGCACAGATACGCAGTATTTT; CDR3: CAIRTSGSGSTDTQYF
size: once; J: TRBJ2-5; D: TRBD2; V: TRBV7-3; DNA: TGTGCCAGCAGCTTAAATCCTAGCGGGACCCAAGAGACCCAGTACTTC; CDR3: CASSLNPSGTQETQYF
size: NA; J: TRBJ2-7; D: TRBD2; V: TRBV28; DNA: TGTGCCAGCTCGGAGGGGGGGAGCGGGAGCGCTAGGGAGCAGTACTTC; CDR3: CASSEGGSGSAREQYF
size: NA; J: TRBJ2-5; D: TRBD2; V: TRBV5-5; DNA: TGTGCCAGCAGCTTGGAGGGACTAGGGCGACAAGAGACCCAGTACTTC; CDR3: CASSLEGLGRQETQYF
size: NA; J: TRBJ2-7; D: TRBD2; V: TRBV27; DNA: TGTGCCAGCAGGACGGGACTAGAGGCTAAGCAGTACTTC; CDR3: CASRTGLEAKQYF
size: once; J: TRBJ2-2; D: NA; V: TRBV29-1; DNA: TGCAGCGTTTCCGAGGCCGGGGAGCTGTTTTTT; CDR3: CSVSEAGELFF
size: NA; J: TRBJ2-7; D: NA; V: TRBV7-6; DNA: TGTGCCAGCAGCCCCGCAGGAGGACAGGAGCAGTACTTC; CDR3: CASSPAGGQEQYF
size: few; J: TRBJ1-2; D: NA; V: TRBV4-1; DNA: TGCGCCAGCAGCCAGGAAATAGTACAGGCCTACTATGGCTACACCTTC; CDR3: CASSQEIVQAYYGYTF
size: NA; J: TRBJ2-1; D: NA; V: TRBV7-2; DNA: TGTGCCAGCAGCTTAGGCGCCATCGGGGTTAATGAGCAGTTCTTC; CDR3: CASSLGAIGVNEQFF
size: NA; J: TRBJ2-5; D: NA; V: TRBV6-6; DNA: TGTGCCAGCAGCCTCCGGGGGGCGAGAGAGACCCAGTACTTC; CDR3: CASSLRGARETQYF
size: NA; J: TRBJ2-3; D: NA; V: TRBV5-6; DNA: TGTGCCAGCAGCACCGGGACTGGAAGCACAGATACGCAGTATTTT; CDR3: CASSTGTGSTDTQYF
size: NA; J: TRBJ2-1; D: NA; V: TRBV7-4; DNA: TGTGCCAGCAGCTTACTGGACTTAAGCTCCTACAATGAGCAGTTCTTC; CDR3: CASSLLDLSSYNEQFF
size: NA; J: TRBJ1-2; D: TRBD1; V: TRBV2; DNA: TGTGCCAGCACCGAAGGGACAGGGGGAGGCTATGGCTACACCTTC; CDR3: CASTEGTGGGYGYTF
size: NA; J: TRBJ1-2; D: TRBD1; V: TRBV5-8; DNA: TGTGCCAGCAGCTTGCGAGGACAGGACTATGGCTACACCTTC; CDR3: CASSLRGQDYGYTF
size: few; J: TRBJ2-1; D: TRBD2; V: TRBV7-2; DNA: TGTGCCAGCAGCCTCCAGGGCGGGAGGGCCGTCTATGAGCAGTTCTTC; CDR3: CASSLQGGRAVYEQFF
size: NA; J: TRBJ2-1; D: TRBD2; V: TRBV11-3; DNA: TGTGCCAGCAGCACTACCGGGACTAGCGTTAATGAGCAGTTCTTC; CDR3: CASSTTGTSVNEQFF
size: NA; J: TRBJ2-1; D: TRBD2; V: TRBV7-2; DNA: TGTGCCAGCAGCCACTTATCGGGACTAGCGGGAGGCCGAGGCAATGAGCAGTTCTTC; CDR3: CASSHLSGLAGGRGNEQFF
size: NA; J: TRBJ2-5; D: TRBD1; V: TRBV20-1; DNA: TGCAGTGCAGGGGGCGAGACCCAGTACTTC; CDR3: CSAGGETQYF
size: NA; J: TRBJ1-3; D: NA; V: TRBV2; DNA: TGTGCCAGCAGATTCAGCTCTGGAAACACCATATATTTT; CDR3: CASRFSSGNTIYF
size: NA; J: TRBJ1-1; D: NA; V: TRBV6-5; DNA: TGTGCCGTAGCTTCCCCAAACACTGAAGCTTTCTTT; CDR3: CAVASPNTEAFF
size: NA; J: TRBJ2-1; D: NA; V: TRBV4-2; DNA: TGTGCCAGCAGCCAAGAGACCCCGGGAAATGAGCAGTTCTTC; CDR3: CASSQETPGNEQFF
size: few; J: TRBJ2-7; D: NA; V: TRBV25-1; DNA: TGTGCCAGCAGTGAACGACACTCCTACGAGCAGTACTTC; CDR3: CASSERHSYEQYF
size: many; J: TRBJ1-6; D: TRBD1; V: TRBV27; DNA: TGTGCCAGCAGTCTCTACAGGGGGAATAATTCACCCCTCCACTTT; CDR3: CASSLYRGNNSPLHF
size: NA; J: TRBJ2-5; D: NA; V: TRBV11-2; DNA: TGTGCCAGCAGCTTAGCATCCACGTCTAGTAGCGCGGAGACCCAGTACTTC; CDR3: CASSLASTSSSAETQYF
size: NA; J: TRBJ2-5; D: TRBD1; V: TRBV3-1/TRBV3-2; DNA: TGTGCCAGCAGCCCGGGACAGGGATACCAAGAGACCCAGTACTTC; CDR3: CASSPGQGYQETQYF
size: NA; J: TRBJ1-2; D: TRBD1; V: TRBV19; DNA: TGTGCCAGTAGTAACCAGGGGGCTACAGGCTATGGCTACACCTTC; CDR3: CASSNQGATGYGYTF
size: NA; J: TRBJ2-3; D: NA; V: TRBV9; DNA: TGTGCCAGCAGCGCTTGGGCCACAGATACGCAGTATTTT; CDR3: CASSAWATDTQYF
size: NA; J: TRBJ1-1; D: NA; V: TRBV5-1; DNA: TGCGCCAGCAGCGACACTGGCGGGGGCGTTGAAGCTTTCTTT; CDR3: CASSDTGGGVEAFF
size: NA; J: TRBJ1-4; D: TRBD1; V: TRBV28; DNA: TGTGCCAGCAGCTCTACAGGGGCCCCTTGGCGGCTGTTTTTT; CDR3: CASSSTGAPWRLFF
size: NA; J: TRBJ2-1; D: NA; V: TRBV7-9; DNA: TGTGCCAGCAGCTTAGTAGATGAGCAGTTCTTC; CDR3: CASSLVDEQFF
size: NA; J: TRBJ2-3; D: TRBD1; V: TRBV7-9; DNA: TGTGCCAGCAGCCTGTACAGGGGGCAGAGGGGCACAGATACGCAGTATTTT; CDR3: CASSLYRGQRGTDTQYF
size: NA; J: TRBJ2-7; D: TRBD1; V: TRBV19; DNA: TGTGCCAGTAGTATAGCGGGACAGGGACACGAGCAGTACTTC; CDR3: CASSIAGQGHEQYF
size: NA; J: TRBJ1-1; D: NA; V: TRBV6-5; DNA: TGTGCCAGCATGGGGCGTGGAGGGGTTCGGACTGAAGCTTTCTTT; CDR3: CASMGRGGVRTEAFF
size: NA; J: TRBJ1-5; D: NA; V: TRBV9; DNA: TGTGCCAGCAGCGTAGATGGAGGCAGCAATCAGCCCCAGCATTTT; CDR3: CASSVDGGSNQPQHF
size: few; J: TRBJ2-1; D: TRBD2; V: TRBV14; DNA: TGTGCCAGCAGAAGGACTAGCGGCAACAATGAGCAGTTCTTC; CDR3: CASRRTSGNNEQFF
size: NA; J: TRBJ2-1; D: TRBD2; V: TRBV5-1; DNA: TGCGCCAGCAGCCGGCGGGAGGGCCTGGGGAGTGAGCAGTTCTTC; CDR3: CASSRREGLGSEQFF
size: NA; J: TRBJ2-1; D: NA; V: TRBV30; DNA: TGTGCCTGGAGCCCCACTATGAGCTACAATGAGCAGTTCTTC; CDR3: CAWSPTMSYNEQFF
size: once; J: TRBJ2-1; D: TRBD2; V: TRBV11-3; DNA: TGTGCCAGCAGCTTAGAACTAGCGGGAGACCGCTCCTACAATGAGCAGTTCTTC; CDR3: CASSLELAGDRSYNEQFF
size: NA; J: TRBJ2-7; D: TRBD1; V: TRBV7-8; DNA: TGTGCCAGCAGCTTAGCGTTGGGGACAGGGTCAAGATTGGTTCGGCAGTACTTC; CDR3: CASSLALGTGSRLVRQYF